The 14 T cell receptor beta chains presented below share a single source sample, sequenced in a study of cytomegalovirus exposure and HLA in healthy donors. The PCR was carried out with 60 Vbeta primers and 13 Jbeta primers. Libraries were prepared by immunoSEQ multiplex PCR; TCRdb keeps only in-frame clonotypes and omits some of them. The sample has 100,000 to 150,000 clones; roughly 80% are singletons. Source material: PBMCs. The receptor source for this set is a girl aged 2-10 years in good health and CMV-seronegative.

The chain has TRBV4-1 and TRBJ2-1, with TRBD2 matching over 8 bases. Trimming at V came to 1 base and at J to 6 bases, leaving 11 bases not matched to a gene. Germline CDR1 reads MGHRA; CDR2 reads YSYEKL. This CDR3 spans 17 amino acids. DNA for the CDR3: TGCGCCAGCAGCCAAGTACTTCGAGCGGGAGAGGCCAATGAGCAGTTCTTC. It codes for CASSQVLRAGEANEQFF.

The chain joins TRBV5-1 to TRBJ2-2; 9 positions agree with TRBD1. The CDR3 totals 18 residues. After removal of 1 base from V and 2 bases from J, the junction contained 9 bases not matched to a gene. Per germline, CDR1 SGHRS and CDR2 YFSETQ. This chain's CDR3 is CASSLPGDRGGNTGELFF. The CDR3 DNA sequence: TGCGCCAGCAGCTTGCCGGGCGACAGGGGGGGAAACACCGGGGAGCTGTTTTTT.

The chain uses TRBV28 and TRBJ1-1, with TRBD1 matching 8 bases. This CDR3 has 15 residues. Germline loops: CDR1 MDHEN, CDR2 SYDVKM. The V and J ends lost 4 bases and 1 base, in that order; junction bases with no gene match: 5. The CDR3 DNA reads as TGTGCCAGCAGTTCTCGGACAGGGACGAACACTGAAGCTTTCTTT. This encodes CASSSRTGTNTEAFF.

The chain links TRBV7-2 to TRBJ1-5; TRBD1 matches 7 bases. The CDR3 is 16 amino acids. CDR1 and CDR2 from the germline V gene are SGHTA and FQGNSA. J was trimmed by 2 bases and V by 4 bases; bases with no gene match: 8. CDR3 nucleotides: TGTGCCAGCAGCTACTCCGGGCAGGGGGGCAATCAGCCCCAGCATTTT. This gives the protein CASSYSGQGGNQPQHF.

The chain is built from TRBV27 and TRBJ2-3; the D gene is possibly TRBD2 (5 bases). The ends were cut back, 6 bases at V and 2 bases at J, with 12 bases in the middle. Germline assignment: CDR1 MNHEY and CDR2 SMNVEV (reference sequence). This CDR3 contains 14 residues. CDR3: CASSLTIPTDTQYF. In nucleotides, the CDR3 is TGTGCCAGCAGCCTGACTATCCCCACAGATACGCAGTATTTT.

The chain combines TRBV7-9 with TRBJ2-1; maybe TRBD2 (6 bases). V shed 10 bases and J shed 8 bases, with 15 bases lying between them. The CDR3 loop spans 12 amino acids. Germline lookup yields CDR1 SEHNR and CDR2 FQNEAQ (reference sequence). This CDR3 reads CATDSSADEQFF. The DNA of the CDR3 is TGTGCCACCGATTCTAGCGCCGATGAGCAGTTCTTC.

This chain links TRBV30 with TRBJ1-1; a weak D match, TRBD1 (5 bases). Germline loops: CDR1 GTSNPN, CDR2 SVGIG (reference sequence). The CDR3 runs 12 residues. V was shortened by 1 base and J by 6 bases, with 9 bases between the two germline ends. The CDR3 region has the DNA TGTGCCTGGAGTGCCCAGGGTTCTGAAGCTTTCTTT. It specifies CAWSAQGSEAFF.

The V gene is TRBV4-2, the J gene TRBJ1-4, with 9 bases fitting TRBD1. The CDR3 runs to 17 residues. Losses at the gene ends were 4 bases for V and 7 bases for J; bases not matched to a gene: 13. Germline loops: CDR1 LGHNA, CDR2 YNFKEQ. The DNA for the CDR3 is TGTGCCAGCAGCCCCCGGGACAGGGTTTCGATAAGTGAAAAACTGTTTTTT. This codes for CASSPRDRVSISEKLFF.

This sequence joins TRBV5-4 and TRBJ2-3, with TRBD1 identical over 8 bases. The CDR3 loop spans 16 amino acids. Losses at the gene ends were 4 bases for V and 1 base for J; bases not matched to a gene: 8. In germline, CDR1 is SGHNT, CDR2 YYREEE (reference sequence). The CDR3 region is CASSPKPTGGTDTQYF. The CDR3 DNA sequence: TGTGCCAGCAGCCCGAAACCGACAGGGGGCACAGATACGCAGTATTTT.

The rearrangement links TRBV4-1 to TRBJ2-5; possible D gene TRBD2, 6 bases. The CDR3 runs 15 residues. The V gene lost 0 bases and the J gene lost 4 bases, with 12 bases spanning the gap. CDR1 is MGHRA, CDR2 YSYEKL, per germline. The CDR3 bases are TGCGCCAGCAGCCAAGAGGGAGGTTCCCCAGAGACCCAGTACTTC. It codes for CASSQEGGSPETQYF.

This chain joins TRBV6-4 and TRBJ2-3, with TRBD2 matching 11 bases. This CDR3 contains 15 residues. CDR1 and CDR2 from the germline V gene are MRHNA and SNTAGT. Trimming cost V 2 bases and J 6 bases; bases outside gene matches: 4. CDR3 DNA sequence: TGTGCCAGCAGTGACGGAATAGCGGGAGGGGATACGCAGTATTTT. Its protein product is CASSDGIAGGDTQYF.

The chain couples TRBV30 to TRBJ2-1; D might be TRBD1 (6 bases). The germline V and J ends were trimmed by 8 bases and 3 bases, with 20 bases remaining between them. Germline-derived CDR1 and CDR2 are GTSNPN and SVGIG (reference sequence). The CDR3 covers 15 residues. CDR3 nucleotides: TGTGCCGGGGATCAGGGAACAGGGAACTACAATGAGCAGTTCTTC. As protein: CAGDQGTGNYNEQFF.

This chain's CDR3 is CASSLQGARADTQYF. For the CDR3, the DNA is TGTGCCAGCAGCTTGCAGGGGGCGCGCGCAGATACGCAGTATTTT. This sequence joins TRBV5-5 and TRBJ2-3; 8 positions match TRBD1. This CDR3 spans 15 amino acids. Germline-derived CDR1 and CDR2 are SGHKS and YYEKEE (reference sequence). The V gene end was trimmed by 1 base and the J gene end by 4 bases; junction bases not matched to a gene: 5.

The rearrangement links TRBV25-1 to TRBJ2-7; D remains unclear. The CDR3 consists of 17 residues. In germline, CDR1 is MGHDK, CDR2 SYGVNS. V gave up 7 bases and J gave up 2 bases, with 24 bases separating them. This CDR3 is CASILPLITSLAYEQYF. The CDR3 nucleotides are TGTGCCAGCATACTCCCTTTAATCACTTCCTTGGCCTACGAGCAGTACTTC.